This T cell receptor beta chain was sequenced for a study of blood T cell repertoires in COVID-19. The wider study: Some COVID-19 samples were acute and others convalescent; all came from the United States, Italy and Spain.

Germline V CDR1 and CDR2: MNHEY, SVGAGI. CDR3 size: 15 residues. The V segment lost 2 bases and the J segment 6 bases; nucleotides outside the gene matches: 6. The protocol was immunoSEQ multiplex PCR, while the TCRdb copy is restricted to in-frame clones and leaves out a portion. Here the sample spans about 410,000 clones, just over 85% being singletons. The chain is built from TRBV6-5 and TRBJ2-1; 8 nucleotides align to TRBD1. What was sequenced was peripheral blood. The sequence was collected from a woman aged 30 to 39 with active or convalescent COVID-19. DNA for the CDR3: TGTGCCAGCAGTTACGACAGGGGTGTGGGCAATGAGCAGTTCTTC. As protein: CASSYDRGVGNEQFF.